The 2 T cell receptor beta chains in this list originate from one sample, sequenced in a study of T cells in localized non-small cell lung cancer. The method was immunoSEQ multiplex PCR; TCRdb's version includes in-frame clones alone and lacks a portion of them. Of roughly 86,000 clones in the sample, around four fifths were seen once. The sequencing here drew on peripheral blood, taken before any cancer treatment. The receptors here all came from a man aged 35-69 years with stage I lung adenocarcinoma.

This clone was counted a few times. The chain joins TRBV30 to TRBJ1-5; D call uncertain. The CDR3 consists of 12 residues. V was cut by 3 bases and J by 6 bases, with 9 bases left in between. The germline V gene has CDR1 GTSNPN and CDR2 SVGIG (reference sequence). The CDR3 here is CAWRLPGQPQHF. CDR3 DNA: TGTGCCTGGAGACTCCCGGGTCAGCCCCAGCATTTT.

J is TRBJ1-2 and V is TRBV19; D gene unclear. CDR1 is LNHDA, CDR2 SQIVND, per germline (reference sequence). V shed 9 bases and J shed 2 bases, with 13 bases lying between them. The CDR3 has 13 amino acids. As DNA, the CDR3 is TGTGCCAGCCTAGCTTTCGGCAACTATGGCTACACCTTC. Translated: CASLAFGNYGYTF.